The rows below give T cell receptor beta chains drawn from one sample of a study of T cell responses to AZD1222 COVID-19 vaccine. The table came from immunoSEQ multiplex PCR; TCRdb's copy has only in-frame clones and leaves some out. The data show some 200,000 clones, just over 90% seen once. Sequenced here: peripheral blood, sampled 28 days after the second AZD1222 dose. Receptors originate from an adult who received the AZD1222 COVID-19 vaccine. Both conserved end residues are part of each CDR3. A D gene is named only where the DNA matches it firmly. Clone sizes are given selectively: once, few, many, or a class where the clone is expanded.

J gene	V gene	clone size	D gene	CDR3 protein	CDR3 DNA
TRBJ1-1	TRBV28	-	-	CASSRRTARDTEAFF	TGTGCCAGCAGCCGCCGGACAGCAAGGGACACTGAAGCTTTCTTT
TRBJ1-2	TRBV3-1/TRBV3-2	-	-	CASSQDSRTGNGYTF	TGTGCCAGCAGCCAAGATTCCCGGACGGGGAATGGCTACACCTTC
TRBJ1-6	TRBV4-1	-	-	CASSHEFSYNSPLHF	TGCGCCAGCAGCCATGAATTCTCCTATAATTCACCCCTCCACTTT
TRBJ1-4	TRBV9	-	TRBD1	CASSVAPTGNEKLFF	TGTGCCAGCAGCGTTGCTCCGACAGGGAATGAAAAACTGTTTTTT
TRBJ1-5	TRBV15	-	-	CATSRDRHQPQHF	TGTGCCACCAGCAGAGATAGGCATCAGCCCCAGCATTTT
TRBJ1-2	TRBV19	-	-	CASSPVGSGYTF	TGTGCCAGTAGTCCCGTGGGGAGCGGCTACACCTTC
TRBJ1-5	TRBV6-1	-	-	CASSERRDSNQPQHF	TGTGCCAGCAGTGAAAGGAGGGATAGCAATCAGCCCCAGCATTTT
TRBJ2-5	TRBV6-5	-	-	CASRATVVAAQYF	TGTGCCAGCAGGGCGACTGTGGTAGCGGCCCAGTACTTC
TRBJ1-3	TRBV5-1	once	-	CASSKGAHSGNTIYF	TGCGCCAGCAGCAAAGGGGCTCACTCTGGAAACACCATATATTTT
TRBJ2-5	TRBV11-3	-	-	CASSAHQETQYF	TGTGCCAGCAGCGCCCACCAAGAGACCCAGTACTTC
TRBJ1-5	TRBV2	-	-	CASSESWLSSSNQPQHF	TGTGCCAGCAGTGAGTCTTGGTTGTCCTCTAGCAATCAGCCCCAGCATTTT
TRBJ1-2	TRBV27	-	-	CASSLVQGHNYGYTF	TGTGCCAGCAGTTTAGTTCAGGGACATAACTATGGCTACACCTTC
TRBJ2-3	TRBV28	-	-	CASSQVRRGDTDTQYF	TGTGCCAGCAGCCAAGTGCGGAGGGGGGACACAGATACGCAGTATTTT
TRBJ1-6	TRBV10-3	few	-	CAISEGADNSPLHF	TGTGCCATCAGTGAGGGGGCGGACAATTCACCCCTCCACTTT
TRBJ2-2	TRBV7-3	-	-	CASSLTTWATGELFF	TGTGCCAGCAGCTTAACGACCTGGGCCACCGGGGAGCTGTTTTTT
TRBJ2-3	TRBV30	-	-	CAWSGGRRGTDTQYF	TGTGCCTGGAGTGGAGGTCGGCGGGGCACAGATACGCAGTATTTT
TRBJ2-1	TRBV18	-	TRBD2	CASSAPGLDSYNEQFF	TGTGCCAGCTCAGCCCCGGGACTAGACTCCTACAATGAGCAGTTCTTC
TRBJ1-1	TRBV10-1	-	-	CASSESLAGTEAFF	TGCGCCAGCAGTGAGTCCCTTGCGGGGACTGAAGCTTTCTTT
TRBJ2-2	TRBV5-1	-	-	CASSLGQGDTGELFF	TGCGCCAGCAGCTTGGGCCAGGGTGATACCGGGGAGCTGTTTTTT
TRBJ2-3	TRBV7-3	-	-	CASSPKVGDTQYF	TGTGCCAGCAGCCCCAAAGTAGGGGATACGCAGTATTTT
TRBJ1-6	TRBV4-2	many	-	CASSQAGEHSPLHF	TGTGCCAGCAGCCAAGCCGGGGAGCATTCACCCCTCCACTTT
TRBJ2-3	TRBV30	few	-	CAWSGISTDTQYF	TGTGCCTGGAGTGGGATAAGCACAGATACGCAGTATTTT
TRBJ1-1	TRBV6-5	-	-	CASSYEGVTEAFF	TGTGCCAGCAGTTACGAGGGGGTCACTGAAGCTTTCTTT
TRBJ1-1	TRBV2	-	TRBD1	CASTRQGATEAFF	TGTGCCAGCACGCGACAGGGGGCCACTGAAGCTTTCTTT
TRBJ2-2	TRBV7-2	once	-	CASSTRQVTGELFF	TGTGCCAGCAGCACCCGACAGGTCACCGGGGAGCTGTTTTTT
TRBJ2-3	TRBV10-2	-	-	CASSTGAGASTDTQYF	TGCGCCAGCAGTACGGGAGCGGGCGCTAGCACAGATACGCAGTATTTT
TRBJ1-2	TRBV12-2	-	-	CASRLDWIMNYGYTF	TGTGCAAGTCGCTTAGATTGGATTATGAACTATGGCTACACCTTC
TRBJ2-1	TRBV4-3	-	-	CASSLVAYNEQFF	TGCGCCAGCAGCCTCGTCGCCTACAATGAGCAGTTCTTC
TRBJ1-4	TRBV28	-	-	CASSFRALGKLFF	TGTGCCAGCAGTTTTAGGGCCCTTGGGAAACTGTTTTTT
TRBJ1-1	TRBV7-2	-	TRBD1	CASSLYGTENTEAFF	TGTGCCAGCAGCTTGTACGGGACAGAAAACACTGAAGCTTTCTTT
TRBJ2-7	TRBV29-1	once	TRBD2	CSALAGHLYEQYF	TGCAGCGCTCTAGCGGGACACCTCTACGAGCAGTACTTC
TRBJ1-5	TRBV7-9	-	-	CASSLAVGAPSNQPQHF	TGTGCCAGCAGCTTAGCGGTCGGGGCACCTAGCAATCAGCCCCAGCATTTT
TRBJ1-4	TRBV18	-	TRBD1	CASSQTGTGLERKLFF	TGTGCCAGCTCACAAACCGGGACAGGGCTTGAGCGAAAACTGTTTTTT
TRBJ1-5	TRBV19	-	-	CASSLLDSNQPQHF	TGTGCCAGTAGCCTACTCGATAGCAATCAGCCCCAGCATTTT
TRBJ2-1	TRBV12-3/TRBV12-4	-	-	CASTLGGANEQFF	TGTGCCAGCACCCTAGGGGGTGCCAATGAGCAGTTCTTC
TRBJ2-7	TRBV7-2	once	-	CASSAHGGTNYEQYF	TGTGCCAGCAGCGCTCACGGGGGGACAAACTACGAGCAGTACTTC
TRBJ1-3	TRBV3-1/TRBV3-2	-	-	CASSQSRILGNTIYF	TGTGCCAGCAGCCAGAGCCGGATATTGGGAAACACCATATATTTT
TRBJ2-3	TRBV6-5	-	-	CASTLPGRFDTQYF	TGTGCCAGCACCCTCCCTGGGAGATTCGATACGCAGTATTTT
TRBJ1-2	TRBV15	once	-	CATSPGLEGYGYTF	TGTGCCACCAGCCCCGGTTTAGAAGGCTATGGCTACACCTTC
TRBJ2-1	TRBV18	-	-	CASSRLASYNEQFF	TGTGCCAGCTCACGGCTAGCCTCCTACAATGAGCAGTTCTTC
TRBJ2-1	TRBV7-2	-	-	CASSYSGVGAEQFF	TGTGCCAGCAGCTACAGCGGAGTCGGGGCGGAGCAGTTCTTC
TRBJ1-2	TRBV3-1/TRBV3-2	-	-	CASSQFAGVDYTF	TGTGCCAGCAGCCAATTCGCAGGGGTGGACTACACCTTC
TRBJ1-1	TRBV5-1	-	-	CASSFKLTGLNTEAFF	TGCGCCAGCAGCTTTAAGCTTACAGGGTTGAACACTGAAGCTTTCTTT
TRBJ1-4	TRBV19	-	-	CASSSRGFNEKLFF	TGTGCCAGTAGCTCTAGGGGCTTTAATGAAAAACTGTTTTTT
TRBJ1-2	TRBV7-9	once	TRBD1	CASSRTGSYGYTF	TGTGCCAGCAGCCGGACAGGAAGCTATGGCTACACCTTC